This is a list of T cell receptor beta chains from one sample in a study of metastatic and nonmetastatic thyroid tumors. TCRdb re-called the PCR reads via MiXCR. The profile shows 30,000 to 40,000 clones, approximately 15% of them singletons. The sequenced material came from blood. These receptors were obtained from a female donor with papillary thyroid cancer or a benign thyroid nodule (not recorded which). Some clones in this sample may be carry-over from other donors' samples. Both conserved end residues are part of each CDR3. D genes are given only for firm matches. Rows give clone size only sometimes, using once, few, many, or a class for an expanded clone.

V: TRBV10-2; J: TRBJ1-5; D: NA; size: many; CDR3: CASESGAGQPQHF; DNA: TGCGCCAGCGAGTCGGGGGCTGGTCAGCCCCAGCATTTT
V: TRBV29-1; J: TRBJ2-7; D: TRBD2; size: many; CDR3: CSAISGMNYEQYF; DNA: TGCAGCGCTATTAGCGGGATGAACTACGAGCAGTACTTC
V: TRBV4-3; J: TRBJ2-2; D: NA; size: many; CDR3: CASSQVPAVQTGELFF; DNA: TGCGCCAGCAGCCAAGTACCGGCCGTCCAGACCGGGGAGCTGTTTTTT
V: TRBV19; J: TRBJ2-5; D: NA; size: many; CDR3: CASSIVTGITETQYF; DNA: TGTGCCAGTAGTATAGTTACCGGGATTACGGAGACCCAGTACTTC
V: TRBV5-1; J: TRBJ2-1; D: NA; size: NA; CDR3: CASSLGQATYNEQFF; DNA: TGCGCCAGCAGCTTGGGACAGGCAACCTACAATGAGCAGTTCTTC
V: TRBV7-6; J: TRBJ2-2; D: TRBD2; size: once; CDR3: CASISNPAPGGGELFF; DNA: TGTGCCAGCATCTCCAATCCCGCACCGGGAGGCGGGGAGCTGTTTTTT
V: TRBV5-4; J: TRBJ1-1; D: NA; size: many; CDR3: CASRLWVNTEAFF; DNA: TGTGCCAGCAGATTGTGGGTGAACACTGAAGCTTTCTTT
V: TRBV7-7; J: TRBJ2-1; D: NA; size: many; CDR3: CASSLGQNNEQFF; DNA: TGTGCTAGCAGCCTCGGACAGAACAATGAGCAGTTCTTC
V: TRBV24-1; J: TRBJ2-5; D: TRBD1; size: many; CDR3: CATSDPPGQGIETQYF; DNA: TGTGCCACCAGTGATCCCCCGGGACAGGGCATAGAGACCCAGTACTTC
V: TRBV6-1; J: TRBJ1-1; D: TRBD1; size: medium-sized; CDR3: CASSTTGVGKAFF; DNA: TGTGCCAGCAGCACGACAGGGGTCGGAAAAGCTTTCTTT
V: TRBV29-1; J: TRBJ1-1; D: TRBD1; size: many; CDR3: CSAGDRAETEAFF; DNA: TGCAGCGCAGGGGACAGGGCCGAGACTGAAGCTTTCTTT
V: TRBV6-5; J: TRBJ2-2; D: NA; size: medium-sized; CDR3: CASSYFGGELFF; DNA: TGTGCCAGCAGTTACTTCGGCGGGGAGCTGTTTTTT
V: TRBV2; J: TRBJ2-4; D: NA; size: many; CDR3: CASSDQFVKNIQYF; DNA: TGTGCCAGCAGTGATCAGTTTGTCAAAAACATTCAGTACTTC
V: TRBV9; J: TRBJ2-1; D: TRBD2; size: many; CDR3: CASGLAGFGEQFF; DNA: TGTGCCAGTGGACTAGCGGGATTCGGTGAGCAGTTCTTC
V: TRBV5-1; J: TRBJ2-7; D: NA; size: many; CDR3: CASSLLGLEQYF; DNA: TGCGCCAGCAGCTTGTTGGGGCTCGAGCAGTACTTC
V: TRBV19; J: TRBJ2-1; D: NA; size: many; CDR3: CASSIAGGTLFF; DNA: TGTGCCAGTAGTATAGCGGGCGGGACCCTGTTCTTC
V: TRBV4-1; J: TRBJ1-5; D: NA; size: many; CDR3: CASSQDGTGPQHF; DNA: TGCGCCAGCAGCCAAGACGGGACTGGGCCCCAGCATTTT
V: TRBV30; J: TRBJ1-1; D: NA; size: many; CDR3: CAQQKHAEAFF; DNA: TGTGCCCAACAGAAGCACGCTGAAGCTTTCTTT
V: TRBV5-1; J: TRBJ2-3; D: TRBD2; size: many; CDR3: CASSLWGLAASTDTQYF; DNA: TGCGCCAGCAGCTTGTGGGGACTAGCGGCCAGCACAGATACGCAGTATTTT
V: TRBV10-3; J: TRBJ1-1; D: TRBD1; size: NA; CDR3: CAIRSGTAEDEALF; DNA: TGTGCCATCAGATCCGGGACAGCCGAAGATGAAGCTTTATTT
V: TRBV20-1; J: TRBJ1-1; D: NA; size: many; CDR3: CSARPTRGADHDTEAFF; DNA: TGCAGTGCTAGGCCGACCCGGGGGGCGGACCACGACACTGAAGCTTTCTTT
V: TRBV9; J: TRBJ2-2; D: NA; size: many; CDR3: CASSVAVGGELFF; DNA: TGTGCCAGCAGCGTAGCGGTAGGCGGGGAGCTGTTTTTT
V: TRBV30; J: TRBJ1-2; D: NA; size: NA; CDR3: CAWSVNSGRSYGYTF; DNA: TGTGCCTGGAGTGTAAATTCAGGTAGGAGCTATGGCTACACCTTC
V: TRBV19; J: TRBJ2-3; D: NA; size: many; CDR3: CASSYGVSGSTDTQYF; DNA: TGTGCCAGTAGTTACGGTGTTAGCGGTAGCACAGATACGCAGTATTTT
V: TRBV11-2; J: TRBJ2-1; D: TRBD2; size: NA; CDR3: CASSLVASGRSSYNEQFF; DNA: TGTGCCAGCAGCTTAGTAGCTAGCGGGAGGAGCTCCTACAATGAGCAGTTCTTC
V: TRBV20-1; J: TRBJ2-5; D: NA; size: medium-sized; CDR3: CSALTQVPQETQYF; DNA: TGCAGTGCTTTGACTCAGGTCCCCCAAGAGACCCAGTACTTC
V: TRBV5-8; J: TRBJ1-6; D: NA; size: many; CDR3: CATTPIHSPLHF; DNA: TGTGCCACTACTCCGATCCATTCACCCCTCCACTTT
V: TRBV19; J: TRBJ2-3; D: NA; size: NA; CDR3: CASSIIGSDTQYF; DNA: TGTGCCAGTAGTATAATAGGTTCAGATACGCAGTATTTT
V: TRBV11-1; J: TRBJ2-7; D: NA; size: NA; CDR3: CAGSLSPGGFRTTYEKYF; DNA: TGTGCCGGCAGCTTATCCCCCGGAGGGTTTCGGACGACCTACGAGAAGTACTTC